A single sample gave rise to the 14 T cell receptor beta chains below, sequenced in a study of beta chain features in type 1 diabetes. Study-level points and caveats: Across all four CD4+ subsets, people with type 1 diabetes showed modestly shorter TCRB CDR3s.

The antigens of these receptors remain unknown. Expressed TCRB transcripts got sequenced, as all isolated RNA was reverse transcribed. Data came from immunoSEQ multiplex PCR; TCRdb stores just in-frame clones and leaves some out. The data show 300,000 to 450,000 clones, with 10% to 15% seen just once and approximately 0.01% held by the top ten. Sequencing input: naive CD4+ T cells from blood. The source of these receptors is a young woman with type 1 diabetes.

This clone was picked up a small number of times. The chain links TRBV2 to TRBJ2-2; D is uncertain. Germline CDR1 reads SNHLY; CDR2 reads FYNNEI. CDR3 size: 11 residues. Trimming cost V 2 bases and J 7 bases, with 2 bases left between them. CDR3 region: CASSEYGELFF. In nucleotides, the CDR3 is TGTGCCAGCAGTGAATACGGGGAGCTGTTTTTT.

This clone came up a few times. The CDR3 loop is CASSLGTVYEQYF. In nucleotides, the CDR3 is TGTGCCAGCTCACTTGGGACTGTGTACGAGCAGTACTTC. The genes are TRBV18 and TRBJ2-7; D is perhaps TRBD2 (6 bases). The V and J ends lost 4 bases and 4 bases respectively, with 11 bases between them. Germline V gene lookup returns CDR1 KGHSH and CDR2 LQKENI. The CDR3 length is 13 residues. Full variable domain (remainder filled in from reference TRBV18 and TRBJ2-7): NAGVMQNPRHLVRRRGQEARLRCSPMKGHSHVYWYRQLPEEGLKFMVYLQKENIIDESGMPKERFSAEFPKEGPSILRIQQVVRGDSAAYFCASSLGTVYEQYFGPGTRLTVT.

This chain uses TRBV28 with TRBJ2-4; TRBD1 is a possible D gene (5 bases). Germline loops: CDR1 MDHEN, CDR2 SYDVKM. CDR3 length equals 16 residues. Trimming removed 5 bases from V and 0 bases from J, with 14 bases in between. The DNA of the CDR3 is TGTGCCAGCAGTCTCGGACATACCCTAGCCAAAAACATTCAGTACTTC. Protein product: CASSLGHTLAKNIQYF.

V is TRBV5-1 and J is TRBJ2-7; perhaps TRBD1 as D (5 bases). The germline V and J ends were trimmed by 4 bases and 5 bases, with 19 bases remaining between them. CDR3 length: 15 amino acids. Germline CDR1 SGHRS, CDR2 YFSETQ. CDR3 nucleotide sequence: TGCGCCAGCAGCGCGATATCAGGGTTTCGGGACGAGCAGTACTTC. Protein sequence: CASSAISGFRDEQYF.

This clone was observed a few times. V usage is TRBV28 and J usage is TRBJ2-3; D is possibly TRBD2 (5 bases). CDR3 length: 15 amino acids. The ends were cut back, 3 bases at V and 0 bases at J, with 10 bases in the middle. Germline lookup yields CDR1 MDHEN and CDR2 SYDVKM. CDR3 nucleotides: TGTGCCAGCAGTTTGTGGCGGGCTAGCACAGATACGCAGTATTTT. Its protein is CASSLWRASTDTQYF.

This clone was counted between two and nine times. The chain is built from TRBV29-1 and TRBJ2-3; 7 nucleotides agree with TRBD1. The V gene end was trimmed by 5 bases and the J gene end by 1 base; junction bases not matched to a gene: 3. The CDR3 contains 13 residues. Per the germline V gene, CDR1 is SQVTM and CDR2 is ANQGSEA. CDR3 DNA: TGCAGCGTTAAAGGACAGGGCACAGATACGCAGTATTTT. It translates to CSVKGQGTDTQYF.

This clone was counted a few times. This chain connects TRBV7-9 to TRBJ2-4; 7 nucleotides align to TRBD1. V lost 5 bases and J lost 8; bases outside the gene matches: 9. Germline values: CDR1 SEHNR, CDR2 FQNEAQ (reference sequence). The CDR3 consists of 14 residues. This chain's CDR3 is CASSRTGTVDIQYF. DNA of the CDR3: TGTGCCAGCAGCCGCACGGGGACAGTGGACATTCAGTACTTC. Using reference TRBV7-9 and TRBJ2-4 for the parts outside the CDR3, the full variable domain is DTGVSQNPRHKITKRGQNVTFRCDPISEHNRLYWYRQTLGQGPEFLTYFQNEAQLEKSRLLSDRFSAERPKGSFSTLEIQRTEQGDSAMYLCASSRTGTVDIQYFGAGTRLSVL.

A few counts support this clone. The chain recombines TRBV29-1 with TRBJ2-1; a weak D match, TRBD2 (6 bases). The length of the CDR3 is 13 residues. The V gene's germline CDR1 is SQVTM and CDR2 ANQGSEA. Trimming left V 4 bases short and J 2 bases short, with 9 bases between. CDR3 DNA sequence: TGCAGCGTTGTAGCGGCAGCCTACAATGAGCAGTTCTTC. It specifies CSVVAAAYNEQFF.

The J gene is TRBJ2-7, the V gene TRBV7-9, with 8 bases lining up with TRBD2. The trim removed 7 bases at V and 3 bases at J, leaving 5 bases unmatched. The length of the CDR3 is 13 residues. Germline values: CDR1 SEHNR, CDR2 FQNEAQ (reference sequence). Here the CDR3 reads CASTPAGVYEQYF. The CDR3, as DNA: TGTGCCAGCACCCCAGCGGGAGTCTACGAGCAGTACTTC.

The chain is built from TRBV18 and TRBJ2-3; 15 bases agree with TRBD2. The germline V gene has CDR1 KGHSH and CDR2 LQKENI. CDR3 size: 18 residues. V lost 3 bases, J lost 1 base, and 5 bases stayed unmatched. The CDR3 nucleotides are TGTGCCAGCTCACCCGGACTAGCGGGGGGGCCTCGCACAGATACGCAGTATTTT. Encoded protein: CASSPGLAGGPRTDTQYF. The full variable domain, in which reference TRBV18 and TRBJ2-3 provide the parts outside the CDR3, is NAGVMQNPRHLVRRRGQEARLRCSPMKGHSHVYWYRQLPEEGLKFMVYLQKENIIDESGMPKERFSAEFPKEGPSILRIQQVVRGDSAAYFCASSPGLAGGPRTDTQYFGPGTRLTVL.

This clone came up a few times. CDR3 coding DNA: TGTGCCAGCAGCGTTGGACTGGCATCTACTCCCCCCTACAATGAGCAGTTCTTC. It is translated as CASSVGLASTPPYNEQFF. This chain links TRBV9 with TRBJ2-1; tentatively, D is TRBD2 (5 bases). The CDR3 runs to 18 residues. Looked up from germline, CDR1 is SGDLS and CDR2 is YYNGEE. Deletions cut 2 bases from V and 2 bases from J, with 20 bases between.

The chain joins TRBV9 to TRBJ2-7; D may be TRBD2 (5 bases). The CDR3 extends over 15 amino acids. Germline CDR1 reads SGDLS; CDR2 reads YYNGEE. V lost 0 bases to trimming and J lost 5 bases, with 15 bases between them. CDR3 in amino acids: CASSVAWGVGNEQYF. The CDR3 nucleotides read TGTGCCAGCAGCGTAGCGTGGGGAGTGGGAAACGAGCAGTACTTC. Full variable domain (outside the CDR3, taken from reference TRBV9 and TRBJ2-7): DSGVTQTPKHLITATGQRVTLRCSPRSGDLSVYWYQQSLDQGLQFLIQYYNGEERAKGNILERFSAQQFPDLHSELNLSSLELGDSALYFCASSVAWGVGNEQYFGPGTRLTVT.

The DNA of the CDR3 is TGCGCCAGCAGCAGAACCCGGGACAGCCACGAGCAGTACTTC. It yields the protein CASSRTRDSHEQYF. This chain links TRBV5-1 with TRBJ2-7; 7 bases match TRBD1. V dropped 4 bases and J dropped 5; count of bases not matched to a gene: 9. CDR3 length: 14 residues. Germline assignment: CDR1 SGHRS and CDR2 YFSETQ. Variable domain in full (rest from reference TRBV5-1 and TRBJ2-7): KAGVTQTPRYLIKTRGQQVTLSCSPISGHRSVSWYQQTPGQGLQFLFEYFSETQRNKGNFPGRFSGRQFSNSRSEMNVSTLELGDSALYLCASSRTRDSHEQYFGPGTRLTVT.

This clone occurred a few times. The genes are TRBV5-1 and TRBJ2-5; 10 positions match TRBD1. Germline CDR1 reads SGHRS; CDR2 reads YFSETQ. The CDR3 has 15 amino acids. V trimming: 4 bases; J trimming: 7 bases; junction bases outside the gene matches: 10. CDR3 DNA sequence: TGCGCCAGCAGCGCCACCGGACAGGGGGAAGCGACCCAGTACTTC. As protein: CASSATGQGEATQYF.